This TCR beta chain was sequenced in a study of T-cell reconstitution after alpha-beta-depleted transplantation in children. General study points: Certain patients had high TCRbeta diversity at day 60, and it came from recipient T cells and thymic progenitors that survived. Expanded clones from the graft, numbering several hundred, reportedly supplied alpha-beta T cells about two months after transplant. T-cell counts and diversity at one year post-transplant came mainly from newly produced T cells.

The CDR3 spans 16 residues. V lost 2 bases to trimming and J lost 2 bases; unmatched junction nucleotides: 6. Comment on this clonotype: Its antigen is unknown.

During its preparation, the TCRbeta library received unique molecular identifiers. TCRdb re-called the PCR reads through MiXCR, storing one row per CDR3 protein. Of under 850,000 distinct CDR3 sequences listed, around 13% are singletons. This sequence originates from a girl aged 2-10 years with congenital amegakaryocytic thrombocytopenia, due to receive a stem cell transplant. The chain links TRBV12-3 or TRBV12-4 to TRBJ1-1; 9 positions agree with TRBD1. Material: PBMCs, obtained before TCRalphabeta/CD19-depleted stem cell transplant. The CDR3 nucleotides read TGTGCCAGCAGTTTATACCGGGACAGGGAAAACACTGAAGCTTTCTTT. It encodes CASSLYRDRENTEAFF.